Following are 14 T cell receptor beta chains from one sample sequenced in a study of blood T cell repertoires in COVID-19. The protocol was immunoSEQ multiplex PCR, while the TCRdb copy is restricted to in-frame clones and leaves out a portion. In the table there are around 100,000 clones, 69% of which are singletons. Input material: peripheral blood. The receptors shown here come from an elderly man with acute or convalescent COVID-19.

This clone has just one count. V usage is TRBV18 and J usage is TRBJ2-3; weak D call: TRBD2 (5 bases). Trimming left V 3 bases short and J 4 bases short, with 14 bases between. The CDR3 has 15 amino acids. Germline CDR1 is KGHSH and CDR2 is LQKENI. DNA for the CDR3: TGTGCCAGCTCACCCACCGATTCCGGGGCAGATACGCAGTATTTT. This sequence encodes CASSPTDSGADTQYF.

This chain joins TRBV12-3 or TRBV12-4 and TRBJ2-1, with a tentative D call TRBD2 (5 bases). Between the trimmed V and J ends, which lost 6 bases and 13 bases, there was a span of 13 bases. The CDR3 runs to 11 residues. DNA for the CDR3: TGTGCCAGCAGGGCAAGGAGGAGACAGTTCTTC. It is translated as CASRARRRQFF.

The chain employs TRBV2 and TRBJ1-1; tentatively, D is TRBD1 (5 bases). Germline loops: CDR1 SNHLY, CDR2 FYNNEI. This CDR3 contains 12 residues. Trimming took 3 bases from V and 4 from J, leaving 6 bases between them. The CDR3, as DNA: TGTGCCAGCAGTGAGCAGGGCACTGAAGCTTTCTTT. Encoded protein: CASSEQGTEAFF.

The CDR3 loop is CASSALRTGGTIRNTEAFF. Written as DNA, the CDR3 is TGTGCCAGTAGTGCACTTAGGACAGGGGGGACGATAAGGAACACTGAAGCTTTCTTT. The chain combines TRBV19 with TRBJ1-1; TRBD1 agrees at 10 bases. The CDR3 contains 19 residues. Trimming cost V 5 bases and J 1 base; bases outside gene matches: 16. Germline V gene sequence: CDR1 LNHDA, CDR2 SQIVND (reference sequence). Based on the CDR3 plus reference TRBV19 and TRBJ1-1, the full variable domain is DGGITQSPKYLFRKEGQNVTLSCEQNLNHDAMYWYRQDPGQGLRLIYYSQIVNDFQKGDIAEGYSVSREKKESFPLTVTSAQKNPTAFYLCASSALRTGGTIRNTEAFFGQGTRLTVV.

The gene calls are TRBV18 and TRBJ2-3, with a weak D call TRBD2 (5 bases). Germline lookup yields CDR1 KGHSH and CDR2 LQKENI. Deletions cut 5 bases from V and 6 bases from J, with 12 bases between. The length of the CDR3 is 13 residues. This CDR3 is CASSKTTRDTQYF. Written as DNA, the CDR3 is TGTGCCAGCTCAAAGACTACGCGGGATACGCAGTATTTT.

CDR3 in amino acids: CASSRRDSSTPRFYEQYF. The CDR3 coding sequence is TGTGCCAGTAGTCGCCGGGACAGTTCCACCCCCAGATTCTACGAGCAGTACTTC. This rearrangement joins TRBV19 to TRBJ2-7; TRBD1 agrees at 7 bases. Trimming took 5 bases from V and 3 from J; bases not matched to a gene: 19. CDR1 and CDR2 from the germline V gene are LNHDA and SQIVND (reference sequence). CDR3 size: 18 residues. Full variable domain (missing parts from reference TRBV19 and TRBJ2-7): DGGITQSPKYLFRKEGQNVTLSCEQNLNHDAMYWYRQDPGQGLRLIYYSQIVNDFQKGDIAEGYSVSREKKESFPLTVTSAQKNPTAFYLCASSRRDSSTPRFYEQYFGPGTRLTVT.

The rearrangement joins TRBV7-9 to TRBJ2-1; D not certain. The V gene lost 5 bases and the J gene lost 7 bases, with 3 bases spanning the gap. Germline CDR1 is SEHNR and CDR2 is FQNEAQ (reference sequence). The CDR3 is 10 residues long. CDR3 sequence reads: CASSPNEQFF. DNA for the CDR3: TGTGCCAGCAGCCCAAATGAGCAGTTCTTC.

This clone was counted between two and nine times. The gene calls are TRBV12-3 or TRBV12-4 and TRBJ2-7, with D possibly being TRBD2 (5 bases). V was cut by 3 bases and J by 6 bases, with 9 bases left in between. The CDR3 covers 12 residues. The CDR3 loop reads CASSFGVGEQYF. In DNA, the CDR3 is TGTGCCAGCAGTTTCGGGGTGGGCGAGCAGTACTTC.

This clone was seen just once. The chain carries TRBV7-2 and TRBJ2-2; 8 nucleotides align to TRBD1. This CDR3 comprises 16 residues. V was clipped by 5 bases and J by 1 base; unmatched bases: 6. Per the germline V gene, CDR1 is SGHTA and CDR2 is FQGNSA. The CDR3 loop reads CASSVDRGVNTGELFF. For the CDR3, the DNA is TGTGCCAGCAGCGTAGACAGGGGAGTGAACACCGGGGAGCTGTTTTTT.

The rearrangement uses TRBV12-3 or TRBV12-4 and TRBJ1-3, with D uncertain. The CDR3 is 13 amino acids. Between the trimmed V and J ends, which lost 7 bases and 0 bases, there was a span of 7 bases. CDR3 sequence reads: CASTGSSGNTIYF. Here the CDR3 DNA reads TGTGCCAGCACGGGTTCCTCTGGAAACACCATATATTTT.

This sequence joins TRBV27 and TRBJ2-7, with TRBD2 as a possible D gene (5 bases). The V gene lost 6 bases and the J gene lost 4 bases, with 22 bases spanning the gap. The CDR3 covers 16 residues. CDR1 and CDR2 (germline): MNHEY, SMNVEV (reference sequence). CDR3 coding DNA: TGTGCCAGCAGCCCTCTCCGAACATTGGGGAGATACGAGCAGTACTTC. Protein product: CASSPLRTLGRYEQYF.

This clone was seen once. The chain recombines TRBV24-1 with TRBJ2-7, with 8 bases identical to TRBD2. CDR3 length: 16 residues. V lost 5 bases and J lost 1; bases outside the gene matches: 9. Looked up from germline, CDR1 is KGHDR and CDR2 is SFDVKD. The chain's CDR3 is CATSAGAGVASYEQYF. CDR3 DNA: TGTGCCACCAGTGCCGGAGCGGGAGTCGCGTCCTACGAGCAGTACTTC.

A single count supports this clone. The V and J genes are TRBV4-2 and TRBJ2-3; TRBD2 matches 7 bases. This CDR3 is built from 14 residues. Germline lookup yields CDR1 LGHNA and CDR2 YNFKEQ. The J segment lost 2 bases and the V segment lost 4 bases, leaving 3 bases of the junction unmatched. The CDR3 spells CASSPSGLTDTQYF. CDR3 bases: TGTGCCAGCAGCCCTAGCGGTCTCACAGATACGCAGTATTTT.

The chain combines TRBV5-1 with TRBJ1-3; D remains unclear. The CDR3 runs to 14 residues. Trimming pared 0 bases from V and 1 base from J, leaving 5 bases between. The germline CDR1 and CDR2 sequences are SGHRS and YFSETQ. The CDR3 reads CASSLAGSGNTIYF. The CDR3, as DNA: TGCGCCAGCAGCTTGGCGGGGTCTGGAAACACCATATATTTT.